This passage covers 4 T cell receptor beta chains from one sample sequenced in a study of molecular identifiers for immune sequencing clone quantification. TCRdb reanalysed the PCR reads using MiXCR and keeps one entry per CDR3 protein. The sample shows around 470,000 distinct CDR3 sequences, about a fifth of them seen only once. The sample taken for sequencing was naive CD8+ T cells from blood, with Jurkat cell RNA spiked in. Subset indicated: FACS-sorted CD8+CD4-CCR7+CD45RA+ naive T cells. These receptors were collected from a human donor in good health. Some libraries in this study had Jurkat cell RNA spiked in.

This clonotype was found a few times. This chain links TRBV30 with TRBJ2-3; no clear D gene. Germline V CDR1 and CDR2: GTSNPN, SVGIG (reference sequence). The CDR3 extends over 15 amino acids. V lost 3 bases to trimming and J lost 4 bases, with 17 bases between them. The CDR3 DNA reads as TGTGCCTGGAGCCCCCTAGGAGTTTTGGCAGATACGCAGTATTTT. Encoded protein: CAWSPLGVLADTQYF.

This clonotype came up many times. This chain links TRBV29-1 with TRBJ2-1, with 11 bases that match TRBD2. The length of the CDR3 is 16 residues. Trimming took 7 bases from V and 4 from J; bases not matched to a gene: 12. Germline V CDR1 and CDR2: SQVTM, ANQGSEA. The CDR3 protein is CSDRTSGSLKYNEQFF. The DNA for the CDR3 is TGCAGCGACCGGACTAGCGGGTCCTTAAAGTACAATGAGCAGTTCTTC.

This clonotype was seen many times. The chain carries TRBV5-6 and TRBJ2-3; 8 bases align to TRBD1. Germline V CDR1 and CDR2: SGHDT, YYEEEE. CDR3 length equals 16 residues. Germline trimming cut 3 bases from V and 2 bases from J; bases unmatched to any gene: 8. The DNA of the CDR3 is TGTGCCAGCAGCTGGGCAGGGGGCGAAAACACAGATACGCAGTATTTT. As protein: CASSWAGGENTDTQYF.

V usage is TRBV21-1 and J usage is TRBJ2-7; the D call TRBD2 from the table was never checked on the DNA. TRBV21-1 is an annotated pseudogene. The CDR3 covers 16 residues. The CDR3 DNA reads TGTGCCAGCAGCAAAGTTTTGAGGGGGCGCTTCTACGAGCAGTACTTC. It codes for CASSKVLRGRFYEQYF.